This T cell receptor (beta chain) was recovered during a study of cytomegalovirus exposure and HLA in healthy donors. This CDR3 has 14 residues. Trimming removed 1 base from V and 2 bases from J, with 8 bases in between. Per the germline V gene, CDR1 is MGHRA and CDR2 is YSYEKL. PCR was performed using 60 Vbeta and 13 Jbeta primers. Using immunoSEQ multiplex PCR, the repertoire was profiled, and TCRdb retains in-frame clones only, with some absent. Among tens of thousands of clones listed, 70% to 80% were seen once. Sequences were obtained from PBMCs. V and J are TRBV4-1 and TRBJ2-5, with D hard to call. The clonotype was recovered from a woman in her thirties in good health and CMV-seropositive. The CDR3: CASSQAHIQETQYF. The CDR3 DNA reads as TGCGCCAGCAGCCAAGCCCACATACAAGAGACCCAGTACTTC.